This T cell receptor (beta chain) stems from a study of T cells in tumors after PD-1 blockade (dated by TCRdb to the late 2010s). Some background on the complete study: Patients were excluded if they had prior checkpoint blockade, use of systemic immunosuppressants, or recent radiotherapy or other anti-cancer therapy within 4 weeks. On average, tumor samples yielded under 30,000 TCR templates (range roughly 500-99,264) and thousands of unique clonotypes, roughly 20-fold deeper than single-cell TCR sequencing. RECIST version 1.1 was used to assess clinical response. Using site-matched tumors from BCC or SCC patients sampled before and after anti-PD-1 therapy, the study carried out paired single-cell RNA and TCR sequencing. Ongoing daily vismodegib 150 mg was also given to a subset of patients during anti-PD-1 treatment. What the study reported, not specific to this receptor: Exhausted CD8+ clones expanded after therapy were mostly novel clonotypes undetected pre-treatment, suggesting clonal replacement rather than reinvigoration of pre-existing clones. Clonal replacement appeared only between pre- and post-treatment samples, not between two pre-treatment samples, arguing against biopsy timing or location artifacts. In squamous cell carcinoma, around 50% of expanded exhausted clones were novel, compared with around 29% of other expanded CD8+ clones. Roughly 41% of TCR clonotypes from the tumor were detected in blood, and certain novel exhausted tumor clones were present in blood collected before treatment, which suggests recruitment from the periphery. The source of novel T cell clones was not identified and could include lymphoid organs or rare unexpanded clones within the tumor or its periphery.

This specimen's time point label, per the study, means: after anti-PD-1 therapy. The tumor biopsies were site-matched, meaning the biopsies were taken from the same primary tumor before and after PD-1 blockade. Pembrolizumab 200 mg every 3 weeks or cemiplimab 350 mg every 2 weeks was administered to patients. Squamous cell carcinoma samples after treatment were collected an average of 31 days after treatment began, which captured early T cell dynamics. For bulk TCRbeta sequencing, genomic DNA was extracted from tumor biopsies or peripheral blood, and input amounts ranged from roughly 550 ng to 6,500 ng. To increase sensitivity for rare clonotypes compared with single-cell TCR sequencing, remaining biopsy material was subjected to bulk TCRbeta sequencing. All patients had histologically proven advanced or metastatic basal or squamous cell carcinoma and were poor candidates for surgical resection. The squamous cell carcinoma cohort comprised several patients with serial tumor biopsies taken during anti-PD-1 treatment. Fresh biopsies came from the site of the primary tumor, and part of the tissue was kept in RNAlater for exome and bulk TCR sequencing.

This clone turned up a few times. The specificity of this receptor is unknown. There are no base qualities to consult, and no much larger clone falls within one base. The immunoSEQ platform was used for deep TCRbeta sequencing. Turning to the authors' computational methods: Only productive rearrangements were exported from the immunoSEQ Analyzer for downstream analysis. A two-sided binomial test at Bonferroni-corrected P below 0.01 was used to call clones with significant expansion or contraction between timepoints. T cell phenotypes were assigned to bulk TCRbeta clonotypes by matching the clonotypes to single-cell RNA+TCR-seq clones with the same TCRbeta sequence. Tumor enrichment of a clone was calculated by dividing the clone's tumor frequency by the clone's PBMC frequency, both taken from bulk TCR sequencing. TCRs were grouped by GLIPH into specificity groups, defined as clusters of distinct TCRs likely recognizing common antigens via shared CDR3 motifs. Entries here come from immuneACCESS through TCRdb and include only in-frame sequences with V and J called. Some clones fail to appear in such tables; in the studies checked, an unresolved V gene covers under half of the shortfall, and the cause of the remainder is unknown. V and J calls plus clone size are reproduced from that table; the DNA served to infer D and trimming. The sample table contains more than 12,000 clones; only one count was recorded for roughly 70% of them. Clones ranked in the top ten supply 25% to 40% of the sample.

The starting material was tumor tissue, obtained after anti-PD-1 treatment. The clonotype comes from a human donor with cutaneous squamous cell carcinoma.

In nucleotide form, the sequence is TGCGCCAGCAGTGAGACCCTTACTAGCGGGGGGGCCCCAGATACGCAGTATTTT. The resulting protein is CASSETLTSGGAPDTQYF. The V gene is TRBV10-1 and the J gene is TRBJ2-3; a stretch of 13 junction bases matches TRBD2. The CDR3 contains 18 residues, cysteine and phenylalanine counted. The DNA shown is the 54-base CDR3, in frame from base 1. Unmatched junction bases come to 9, with V trimmed by 2 bases and J by 4 bases. From a lookup of the germline V gene (reference sequence), CDR1 and CDR2 are WNHNN and SYGVQD.